This T cell receptor (beta chain) was identified in a study of control samples from healthy donors and cancer patients. Trimming cost V 5 bases and J 5 bases, with 10 bases left between them. Germline V gene lookup returns CDR1 SGHTA and CDR2 FQGNSA. This CDR3 comprises 12 residues. The method was immunoSEQ multiplex PCR; TCRdb's version includes in-frame clones alone and lacks a portion of them. The sample yields approximately 180,000 clones, 90% to 95% seen once. The J gene is TRBJ2-7, the V gene TRBV7-2; D is ambiguous. The source material was blood. This receptor was identified in a woman aged 18-29 years in good health. CDR3 in DNA: TGTGCCAGCAGCCGTAACTTTGACGAGCAGTACTTC. Amino acid sequence: CASSRNFDEQYF.